Detailed here is one T cell receptor beta chain. This clonotype has just a few counts. No cognate antigen has been identified for it. Base quality data are lacking; no much larger clone is found one base away. Taken with the paper, the label for treatment or condition translates to: approximately 9-day PBMC culture with coronavirus spike peptide pools or control peptides (ViraFEST assay). The ViraFEST assay, used in the study, expanded antigen-specific T cells with peptide pools and then identified the expanded clonotypes through TCR sequencing. The convalescent patients' positive SARS-CoV-2 PCR tests were from March to December 2020, which was before the Alpha, Beta and Delta variants emerged in the United States. About 2 million PBMCs per well were cultured in IMDM with approximately 4.9% human AB serum and approximately 10 IU/ml IL-2, plus 10 ug/ml peptide pools. On days 3 and 7, half of the culture medium was replaced with fresh IL-2-containing medium. After 10 days of culture, CD4+ T cells were isolated by negative selection using the EasySep CD4+ T cell isolation kit. Ficoll-Paque Plus gradient centrifugation was used to isolate PBMCs from whole blood, and the isolated PBMCs were then either used fresh or cryopreserved at -140C. Triplicate wells were generally used for each culture condition.

Library generation was performed with PCR. DNA from cultured CD4+ T cells underwent TCR sequencing with the Oncomine TCR Beta short-read assay at the Johns Hopkins FTIC core. The QIAamp micro DNA kit was used to extract genomic DNA from the cultured CD4+ T cells. Oncomine TCR Beta libraries made from cultured CD4+ T cells were pooled using unique dual indexes and sequenced on an Illumina iSeq 100. As for the authors' bioinformatics: Non-productive sequences were removed, and CDR3s that did not start with C, did not end with F or W, or were shorter than 7 amino acids were discarded. Antigen-specific clonotypes were identified using the MANAFEST web application through comparison of peptide-stimulated wells with reference and other culture wells. To be called positive, a clone needed an FDR below 0.05, an odds ratio above 5, and a productive frequency above 0.1% in at least two of three replicate wells. Clonotypes that were significantly expanded in both SARS-CoV-2 spike wells and at least one common cold coronavirus spike condition were defined as cross-reactive. Similarity between CDR3 sequences was evaluated in R version 3.6.1 using Levenshtein distances (stringdist) and unrooted phylogenetic trees (ape). TCRdb reprocessing: public reads trimmed at Q25 with fastp, clones called with MiXCR, in-frame beta chains kept. Entries that share a CDR3 protein sequence are merged under the most common genes and DNA. The V and J calls follow TCRdb's processing rather than the paper's. Recorded for this sample are more than 3,500 distinct CDR3 sequences; roughly a sixth of them occurred a single time. Approximately 16% of the sample goes to the ten largest clones.

The germline V gene gives CDR1 as MNHNS and CDR2 as SASEGT. Measured from the cysteine to the phenylalanine, the CDR3 is 13 residues long. The DNA shown is the 39-base CDR3, in frame from base 1. V loses 6 bases, J loses 4 bases, and the germline ends lie 7 bases apart. The data stem from a study of vaccination and CD4 T cells after COVID-19 (dated by TCRdb to between 2021 and 2024). At the level of the whole study: Every convalescent patient had a positive nasal swab PCR test for SARS-CoV-2, with mild disease in roughly nine patients and severe disease in one. The convalescent cohort comprised six males and four females, including two Hispanic individuals, seven Caucasians, two Asians and one multiracial person. Each participant got two doses of either the Pfizer-BioNTech BNT162b2 vaccine (n=8) or the Moderna mRNA-1273 vaccine (n=2). Post-COVID blood samples from convalescent patients were collected a median of about 110 days after diagnosis, with a range of 35 to 161 days. Post-vaccine blood samples were taken a median of roughly 75 days after the second vaccine dose, with a range of roughly 13 to 250 days. Culture stimuli were overlapping spike peptide pools from SARS-CoV-2 and from the common cold coronaviruses HCoV-NL63, HCoV-OC43 and HCoV-229E. Control cultures received a CEFX viral epitope pool as the positive control, an HIV-1 Nef peptide pool as the negative control, or no peptide. The spike-specific CD4+ TCR repertoire was compared before and after mRNA vaccination in 10 to 11 COVID-19 convalescent patients and a few infection-naive healthy vaccine recipients. The research as a whole found: Of the vaccine-specific clones found in convalescent patients, nearly all (304 of 307) were mono-reactive for SARS-CoV-2 spike instead of being cross-reactive with common cold coronaviruses. The study included relatively few convalescent patients and did not analyze early timepoints after natural infection. Among convalescent patients, a median about 86% of the SARS-CoV-2-reactive clones seen after vaccination appeared only after vaccination, which suggests priming specific to the vaccine. The median count of SARS-CoV-2-reactive clonotypes went up from 20 to 25 after infection to a few dozen after vaccination, although the change was not significant.

The receptor was derived from a human donor who had recovered from COVID-19. The rearranged segments are TRBV6-1 and TRBJ1-6; the D gene cannot be named for sure. The specimen was CD4+ T cells from blood, cultured in vitro. The CDR3 in this case is CASRRSYNSPLHF. In nucleotides, the sequence is TGTGCCAGCAGGAGGAGTTATAATTCACCCCTCCACTTT.